Listed here are 11 T cell receptor beta chains from one sample, sequenced in a study of human versus mouse CDR3 diversity and MHC coevolution. Only in-frame clones appear in the TCRdb table, and some are missing; sequencing was by immunoSEQ multiplex PCR. The sample includes 60,000 to 95,000 clones, 85% to 95% of them seen just once. The sample was naive CD4+ T cells from blood. Subset reported: CD45RO-negative CD62L-positive naive CD4 T cells. The source of these receptors is a person between 30 and 69 years old in good health.

The J gene is TRBJ2-1, the V gene TRBV27; TRBD1 matches 7 bases. Per the germline V gene, CDR1 is MNHEY and CDR2 is SMNVEV (reference sequence). This CDR3 comprises 17 residues. J gave up 1 base and V 3 bases, and 9 bases lay outside the gene matches. Here the CDR3 reads CASSFLPQTGSYNEQFF. DNA of the CDR3: TGTGCCAGCAGTTTCCTACCTCAGACAGGGTCCTACAATGAGCAGTTCTTC.

This chain links TRBV7-8 with TRBJ1-1; TRBD1 matches at 7 bases. With V trimmed by 5 bases and J by 7 bases, 13 bases remained unmatched. This CDR3 region has 15 residues. Germline V gene data show CDR1 as SGHVS and CDR2 as FQNEAQ. In DNA form, the CDR3 reads TGTGCCAGCAGCGTCACCCGGGACAGATTAAATGAAGCTTTCTTT. The encoded protein is CASSVTRDRLNEAFF.

This rearrangement joins TRBV4-1 to TRBJ1-5, with 9 nucleotides matching TRBD1. Trimming removed 1 base from V and 1 base from J; junction bases left unmatched: 14. CDR1 is MGHRA and CDR2 is YSYEKL in the germline V gene. The CDR3 contains 20 residues. The CDR3 reads CASSQAFRRTGVGSNQPQHF. DNA for the CDR3: TGCGCCAGCAGCCAAGCCTTCCGTAGGACAGGGGTCGGGAGCAATCAGCCCCAGCATTTT.

V usage is TRBV5-8 and J usage is TRBJ2-3, with D unclear. V gave up 6 bases and J gave up 1 base, with 9 bases separating them. Germline CDR1 and CDR2: SGHTS and YDEGEE. This CDR3 is built from 13 residues. The CDR3 is CASIQLGTDTQYF. The CDR3 DNA reads as TGTGCCAGCATTCAACTTGGCACAGATACGCAGTATTTT.

This rearrangement joins TRBV2 to TRBJ2-1; TRBD2 aligns across 7 bases. Unmatched junction bases numbered 9, after V lost 6 bases and J lost 4 bases. CDR1 and CDR2 (germline): SNHLY, FYNNEI. The CDR3 sequence is 15 residues long. The CDR3 coding sequence is TGTGCCAGCAGACTCCGGGAGGTCGTTTACAATGAGCAGTTCTTC. This codes for CASRLREVVYNEQFF.

The chain employs TRBV27 and TRBJ1-1; 7 bases are a match to TRBD1. Germline CDR1 and CDR2: MNHEY and SMNVEV (reference sequence). CDR3 length: 15 amino acids. The junction had 5 bases not matched to a gene; V was cut back by 3 bases and J by 1 base. The CDR3 sequence: CASSFLDRPNTEAFF. The CDR3 bases are TGTGCCAGCAGTTTTTTGGACAGGCCGAACACTGAAGCTTTCTTT.

This clone was picked up a small number of times. This sequence joins TRBV6-1 and TRBJ1-1; D is perhaps TRBD1 (5 bases). The CDR3 runs to 12 residues. Germline lookup yields CDR1 MNHNS and CDR2 SASEGT. The V gene lost 11 bases and the J gene lost 4 bases, with 14 bases spanning the gap. The CDR3 loop is CAGRGGSTEAFF. The CDR3 bases are TGTGCCGGCCGGGGGGGTTCCACTGAAGCTTTCTTT.

This clone was observed a single time. The rearrangement joins TRBV5-1 to TRBJ1-1; the match to TRBD1 covers 8 bases. The CDR3 loop spans 17 amino acids. CDR1 is SGHRS, CDR2 YFSETQ, per germline. V gave up 0 bases and J gave up 1 base; unmatched junction bases: 8. Written as DNA, the CDR3 is TGCGCCAGCAGCTTGGGGCCAGGACAGGGCCCGAACACTGAAGCTTTCTTT. This gives the protein CASSLGPGQGPNTEAFF.

This chain connects TRBV7-2 to TRBJ1-1, with 7 positions matching TRBD1. Germline V lookup: CDR1 SGHTA, CDR2 FQGNSA. Germline trimming cut 3 bases from V and 5 bases from J; bases unmatched to any gene: 6. The CDR3 is made up of 14 amino acids. The CDR3 sequence is CASSLRQGWTEAFF. The CDR3 DNA reads TGTGCCAGCAGCTTGAGACAGGGCTGGACTGAAGCTTTCTTT.

The rearrangement joins TRBV29-1 to TRBJ1-2; D remains unclear. The germline V gene encodes CDR1 SQVTM and CDR2 ANQGSEA. The V and J ends lost 7 bases and 0 bases respectively, with 9 bases between them. The CDR3 contains 12 residues. CDR3 coding DNA: TGCAGCGCCCGAAGCACTAACTATGGCTACACCTTC. It yields the protein CSARSTNYGYTF.

The rearrangement links TRBV11-2 to TRBJ1-5; TRBD1 matches 7 bases. Unmatched junction bases numbered 11, after V lost 5 bases and J lost 1 base. The germline gives CDR1 SGHAT, CDR2 FQNNGV. The CDR3 runs 17 residues. CDR3 region: CASSKGEGGTSNQPQHF. As DNA, the CDR3 is TGTGCCAGCAGCAAGGGGGAAGGGGGCACAAGCAATCAGCCCCAGCATTTT.